This T cell receptor beta chain appears in the sequencing data of a study of T cells in Graves' hyperthyroidism and ophthalmopathy. The overall study: Prior to any treatment, at the point of initial diagnosis, peripheral blood was collected.

This CDR3 is 15 amino acids long. Germline CDR1 and CDR2: SGDLS and YYNGEE. The trim removed 4 bases at V and 0 bases at J, leaving 6 bases unmatched. Regarding the study as a whole: In the analysis, a 13 V-J model separated ophthalmopathy from stable hyperthyroidism.

More than 8 ml fresh peripheral blood yielded the PBMCs. RNA transcripts provided the source from which TCR beta CDR3 regions were amplified. The TCR CDR3 was amplified in a first-round RT-PCR using the HTBI primer set. TCRdb used MiXCR to reprocess the multiplex PCR reads, holding one entry per CDR3 protein. Here the sample spans 700,000 to 850,000 distinct CDR3 sequences, roughly a third being singletons. There are a few counts of this clonotype. Its specificity is unknown. The chain uses TRBV9 and TRBJ2-7; 8 bases match TRBD2. Sequenced input: blood. The source of this sequence is a woman in her thirties or forties with Graves' hyperthyroidism. CDR3 sequence: CASSSGGGLSYEQYF. The CDR3 region has the DNA TGTGCCAGCAGCTCGGGCGGGGGGCTCTCCTACGAGCAGTACTTC.